The 4 T cell receptor beta chains below come from one sample, sequenced in a study of T cell repertoires in cytomegalovirus infection. TCRdb reprocessed the reads via MiXCR and lists one record per CDR3 protein. The sample yields hundreds of thousands of distinct CDR3 sequences, approximately 46% seen once. These receptors' antigens are unknown. Sequencing was performed on cultured PBMCs, taken from culture after CMV antigen stimulation. The receptors were sampled from a human donor in good health (CMV status not recorded). Some clones in this sample may be carry-over from other donors' samples.

A few counts support this clonotype. V and J are TRBV11-2 and TRBJ2-5, with D possibly matching TRBD1 (5 bases). The germline gives CDR1 SGHAT, CDR2 FQNNGV. This CDR3 is built from 15 residues. The V end was cut by 2 bases, the J end by 2 bases, with 12 bases between. CDR3: CASSLQGQTQETQYF. CDR3 DNA sequence: TGTGCCAGCAGCTTACAGGGTCAGACACAAGAGACCCAGTACTTC.

V gene TRBV10-3 combines with J gene TRBJ2-1; 11 bases are a match to TRBD2. V trimming: 11 bases; J trimming: 7 bases; junction bases outside the gene matches: 7. This CDR3 comprises 13 residues. Germline CDR1 and CDR2: ENHRY and SYGVKD. CDR3 bases: TGTGCCGTACTAGCGGGAGCGAGTAATGAGCAGTTCTTC. Amino acid sequence: CAVLAGASNEQFF.

The chain joins TRBV12-3 or TRBV12-4 to TRBJ1-1, with 7 positions matching TRBD1. J gave up 4 bases and V 3 bases, and 20 bases lay outside the gene matches. The CDR3 extends over 19 amino acids. As DNA, the CDR3 is TGTGCCAGCAGTTTTCTGAGCTGGACAGGAGGATCCTGGAGCACTGAAGCTTTCTTT. It translates to CASSFLSWTGGSWSTEAFF.

The chain is built from TRBV7-9 and TRBJ2-7; 7 bases agree with TRBD1. V trimming: 5 bases; J trimming: 4 bases; junction bases outside the gene matches: 8. CDR3 length: 14 residues. The germline V gene has CDR1 SEHNR and CDR2 FQNEAQ (reference sequence). The CDR3 coding sequence is TGTGCCAGCAGCCCAGCGACAGGGTGGTACGAGCAGTACTTC. Residues: CASSPATGWYEQYF. Variable domain in full (rest from reference TRBV7-9 and TRBJ2-7): DTGVSQNPRHKITKRGQNVTFRCDPISEHNRLYWYRQTLGQGPEFLTYFQNEAQLEKSRLLSDRFSAERPKGSFSTLEIQRTEQGDSAMYLCASSPATGWYEQYFGPGTRLTVT.